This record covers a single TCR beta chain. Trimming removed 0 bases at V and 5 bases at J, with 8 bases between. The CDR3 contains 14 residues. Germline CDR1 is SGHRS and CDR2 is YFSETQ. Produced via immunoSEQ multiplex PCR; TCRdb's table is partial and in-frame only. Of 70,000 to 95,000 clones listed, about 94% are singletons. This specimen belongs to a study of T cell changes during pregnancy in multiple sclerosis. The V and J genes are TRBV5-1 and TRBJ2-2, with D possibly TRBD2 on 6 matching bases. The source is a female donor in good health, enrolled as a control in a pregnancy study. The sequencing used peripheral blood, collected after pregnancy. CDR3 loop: CASSLDGGTGELFF. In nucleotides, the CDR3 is TGCGCCAGCAGCTTGGATGGGGGGACCGGGGAGCTGTTTTTT.